The present T cell receptor (beta chain) was sequenced within a study of high-grade serous ovarian cancer treatment subgroups. General study points: Spatial context was lost because tumors were sequenced in bulk. Repertoire similarity ranged roughly 0.095 to 0.8 between tumors of one patient. Repertoire analysis covered CDR3 alone, not CDR1 or CDR2.

Tumor samples were taken before definitive surgery or chemotherapy. Sequencing was performed with immunoSEQ multiplex PCR; in TCRdb, only in-frame clones are kept and a portion is missing. The sample yields some 7,000 clones, approximately 72% seen once. The sample holds a few counts of this clone. Its antigen is not identified. CDR1 is SGHTA, CDR2 FQGNSA, per germline. This CDR3 region has 15 residues. The V and J ends lost 5 bases and 7 bases, in that order; junction bases with no gene match: 13. The chain carries TRBV7-2 and TRBJ1-2, with 7 bases fitting TRBD1. Sequencing used tumor tissue. The clonotype comes from a human donor with high-grade serous ovarian cancer. The CDR3 protein is CASSPGGRPKGGYTF. CDR3 bases: TGTGCCAGCAGCCCAGGGGGACGGCCCAAGGGTGGCTACACCTTC.